This T cell receptor (beta chain) was captured by sequencing in a study of cytomegalovirus exposure and HLA in healthy donors. Findings of the study overall: The study listed some 160 cytomegalovirus-associated TCR beta chains. CMV antigen specificity of three CMV-associated chains was confirmed in vitro.

Separate from the roughly 720-subject first cohort was the approximately 110-subject validation cohort, to which the donors belonged. V trimming: 4 bases; J trimming: 0 bases; junction bases outside the gene matches: 17. The CDR3 has 19 amino acids. CDR1 and CDR2 (germline): MGHRA, YSYEKL. Concerning this clone itself: Antigen specificity is unknown.

Produced via immunoSEQ multiplex PCR; TCRdb's table is partial and in-frame only. This sample has 150,000 to 180,000 clones; 86% occur once, and the top ten carry around 22%. The chain joins TRBV4-1 to TRBJ1-1; 7 positions match TRBD1. The sequenced sample consisted of PBMCs. This TCR was sampled from a man aged 18 to 30 in good health and CMV-seropositive. The CDR3 DNA sequence: TGCGCCAGCAGCCTAAGTTGGGACAGAACAAATCGATTGAACACTGAAGCTTTCTTT. This codes for CASSLSWDRTNRLNTEAFF.